This T cell receptor (beta chain) was captured in a study of T cells after yellow fever vaccination. Overall study results and limits: Secondary responses were weaker yet peaked faster, day 5 versus 15.

This clonotype was seen a handful of times. What it recognizes is unknown. The germline V gene encodes CDR1 ENHRY and CDR2 SYGVKD. The CDR3 totals 15 residues. V lost 2 bases and J lost 1; bases outside the gene matches: 4. TCRdb called the 5' RACE reads again in MiXCR, with one record for every CDR3 protein. The repertoire holds some 340,000 distinct CDR3 sequences, with about 4% as singletons. The chain uses TRBV10-3 and TRBJ1-1; 7 bases line up with TRBD1. This specimen consisted of PBMCs, obtained 5 days after the yellow fever booster vaccination. The origin of this receptor is a man between 18 and 29 years old who received the YFV17D yellow fever vaccine. CDR3 in DNA: TGTGCCATCAGTGAGACCCAGGGGGGGAACACTGAAGCTTTCTTT. This gives the protein CAISETQGGNTEAFF.